The entry below gives a single T cell receptor (beta chain) sequence along with its context. What it binds is unknown. The sample comes from a study of T cell responses to AZD1222 COVID-19 vaccine. Profiled with immunoSEQ multiplex PCR; TCRdb holds only in-frame clones, not every one. The table has 100,000 to 150,000 clones, less than 95% seen once. V trimming: 3 bases; J trimming: 2 bases; junction bases outside the gene matches: 7. Germline lookup yields CDR1 SGHDN and CDR2 FVKESK. CDR3 length: 17 residues. General study results and limits: There were repertoire samples only from the period after the peak T cell response. White British ancestry dominated among donors, who included more females, and clonal diversity was possibly underestimated. Seropositivity was recorded at baseline in only 6 or 7 AZD1222 recipients.

The sequenced sample was peripheral blood, obtained on day 0 of MenACWY control vaccination. The rearrangement joins TRBV14 to TRBJ2-3; 11 nucleotides line up with TRBD2. This TCR derives from an adult in good health. DNA of the CDR3: TGTGCCAGCAGCCAGATGGGACTAGCGGTCTTCACAGATACGCAGTATTTT. Translated, it gives CASSQMGLAVFTDTQYF.